One sample yielded the 29 T cell receptor beta chains listed below, sequenced in a study of blood T cell repertoires in COVID-19. Some clones are missing from TCRdb's copy, which holds only in-frame ones; the method was immunoSEQ multiplex PCR. The sample comprises about 81,000 clones, roughly 82% of which are singletons, and less than 8.5% rests with the top ten. The sequencing sample was made of peripheral blood. These receptors were taken from a human donor in a cohort sampled during active COVID-19.

This chain uses TRBV5-6 with TRBJ1-2, with a weak D call TRBD1 (6 bases). This CDR3 is built from 13 residues. V shed 1 base and J shed 6 bases, with 10 bases lying between them. CDR1 SGHDT and CDR2 YYEEEE come from the germline V gene. The CDR3 sequence is CASSLSGEDGYTF. The CDR3 nucleotides are TGTGCCAGCAGCTTGTCAGGGGAAGATGGCTACACCTTC.

This chain uses TRBV5-6 with TRBJ1-1; D may be TRBD1 (5 bases). The V gene lost 3 bases and the J gene lost 4 bases, with 13 bases spanning the gap. Germline values: CDR1 SGHDT, CDR2 YYEEEE. This CDR3 spans 14 amino acids. This CDR3 is CASSYFRVATEAFF. CDR3 in DNA: TGTGCCAGCAGCTACTTCAGGGTTGCCACTGAAGCTTTCTTT.

The rearrangement joins TRBV5-4 to TRBJ2-6; possibly TRBD2 for D (5 bases). V lost 5 bases and J 0 bases, leaving 9 bases between the germline ends. The CDR3 spans 15 residues. Germline-derived CDR1 and CDR2 are SGHNT and YYREEE (reference sequence). CDR3 in DNA: TGTGCCAGCAGGCACGAGGGCTCTGGGGCCAACGTCCTGACTTTC. Residues: CASRHEGSGANVLTF.

The chain has TRBV4-3 and TRBJ1-5, with TRBD1 matching over 10 bases. The ends lost 0 bases at V and 5 bases at J; junction bases unmatched: 10. CDR3 length: 18 residues. Germline V gives CDR1 LGHNA, CDR2 YSLEER. This CDR3 is CASSQDRARGTGDQPQHF. CDR3 DNA: TGCGCCAGCAGCCAAGATAGAGCCCGCGGGACAGGGGATCAGCCCCAGCATTTT.

This clone was recorded only once. The J gene is TRBJ1-1, the V gene TRBV6-5; possible D gene TRBD1, 6 bases. V lost 5 bases, J lost 4 bases, and 11 bases lay in between. Germline V gene lookup returns CDR1 MNHEY and CDR2 SVGAGI. The length of the CDR3 is 13 residues. The CDR3 is CASSQRGSTEAFF. The CDR3, as DNA: TGTGCCAGCAGTCAAAGGGGGTCCACTGAAGCTTTCTTT.

The genes are TRBV24-1 and TRBJ2-1; 9 bases align to TRBD2. Germline V gives CDR1 KGHDR, CDR2 SFDVKD. The trim removed 2 bases at V and 2 bases at J, leaving 6 bases unmatched. This CDR3 is built from 17 residues. The DNA for the CDR3 is TGTGCCACCAGTGATTCCTCCGGGACTAGCCCCTACAATGAGCAGTTCTTC. This gives the protein CATSDSSGTSPYNEQFF.

This rearrangement joins TRBV2 to TRBJ2-5; D possibly corresponds to TRBD2 (6 bases). Per germline, CDR1 SNHLY and CDR2 FYNNEI. This CDR3 region has 15 residues. Trimming pared 3 bases from V and 7 bases from J, leaving 18 bases between. CDR3 coding DNA: TGTGCCAGCAGTGATCGGCAGCGGCTGGGGGGGACCCAGTACTTC. Amino acids: CASSDRQRLGGTQYF.

V and J are TRBV4-2 and TRBJ1-1; D possibly corresponds to TRBD1 (5 bases). V was pared by 9 bases and J by 2 bases, with 19 bases between. The CDR3 sequence is 15 residues long. The germline gives CDR1 LGHNA, CDR2 YNFKEQ. The chain's CDR3 is CASHGGDTRNTEAFF. The CDR3 nucleotides are TGTGCCAGTCATGGGGGGGATACTAGAAACACTGAAGCTTTCTTT.

This clone was seen a handful of times. V and J are TRBV7-9 and TRBJ1-1; a possible D gene is TRBD1 (6 bases). The length of the CDR3 is 13 residues. V shed 6 bases and J shed 5 bases, with 13 bases lying between them. CDR1 SEHNR and CDR2 FQNEAQ come from the germline V gene (reference sequence). CDR3 sequence reads: CASRPQGITEAFF. The CDR3 coding sequence is TGTGCCAGCAGGCCGCAGGGGATAACTGAAGCTTTCTTT.

This chain uses TRBV18 with TRBJ1-1, with D perhaps matching TRBD1 (5 bases). Germline V gives CDR1 KGHSH, CDR2 LQKENI. The CDR3 totals 14 residues. Deletions cut 3 bases from V and 4 bases from J, with 12 bases between. The chain's CDR3 is CASSPQGGSTEAFF. In DNA form, the CDR3 reads TGTGCCAGCTCACCGCAGGGAGGGAGCACTGAAGCTTTCTTT.

The chain links TRBV2 to TRBJ1-1, with D possibly matching TRBD1 (5 bases). From germline, CDR1 is SNHLY and CDR2 FYNNEI. With 7 bases removed from V and 4 bases from J, the gap between germline ends came to 13 bases. This CDR3 contains 13 residues. The CDR3 loop reads CASTLRGITEAFF. As DNA, the CDR3 is TGTGCCAGCACCTTGCGGGGGATCACTGAAGCTTTCTTT. Full variable domain (remainder filled in from reference TRBV2 and TRBJ1-1): EPEVTQTPSHQVTQMGQEVILRCVPISNHLYFYWYRQILGQKVEFLVSFYNNEISEKSEIFDDQFSVERPDGSNFTLKIRSTKLEDSAMYFCASTLRGITEAFFGQGTRLTVV.

Written as DNA, the CDR3 is TGTGCCAGCAGAAGAGGGACTAGCGGGCCATCTAGGGAGCAGTACTTC. This gives the protein CASRRGTSGPSREQYF. V is TRBV5-4 and J is TRBJ2-7; 12 positions agree with TRBD2. The CDR3 contains 16 residues. CDR1 and CDR2 from the germline V gene are SGHNT and YYREEE (reference sequence). After removal of 5 bases from V and 7 bases from J, the junction contained 13 bases not matched to a gene.

This clone was found a few times. Different DNA sequences within this sample yield the same CDR3. V and J are TRBV19 and TRBJ2-7; the D is unclear. Trimming shortened V by 3 bases and J by 3 bases, and 9 bases separated the two germline ends. CDR1 LNHDA and CDR2 SQIVND come from the germline V gene (reference sequence). This CDR3 has 13 residues. The CDR3 nucleotides are TGTGCCAGTAGTATTGGCAGAAACTACGAGCAGTACTTC. Translated: CASSIGRNYEQYF.

The chain uses TRBV2 and TRBJ1-3, with TRBD1 identical over 8 bases. V was clipped by 5 bases and J by 2 bases; unmatched bases: 2. CDR3 size: 14 residues. Germline V gene lookup returns CDR1 SNHLY and CDR2 FYNNEI. The CDR3 coding sequence is TGTGCCAGCAGTTCGGACAGGGCTGGAAACACCATATATTTT. Translating it yields CASSSDRAGNTIYF.

V and J are TRBV18 and TRBJ1-1; D possibly corresponds to TRBD1 (6 bases). CDR1 is KGHSH, CDR2 LQKENI, per germline. Trimming shortened V by 1 base and J by 1 base, and 13 bases separated the two germline ends. The CDR3 spans 16 residues. The CDR3 sequence is CASSPQPGHKNTEAFF. DNA of the CDR3: TGTGCCAGCTCACCACAGCCGGGACACAAGAACACTGAAGCTTTCTTT. The variable domain in full, completed from reference TRBV18 and TRBJ1-1, reads NAGVMQNPRHLVRRRGQEARLRCSPMKGHSHVYWYRQLPEEGLKFMVYLQKENIIDESGMPKERFSAEFPKEGPSILRIQQVVRGDSAAYFCASSPQPGHKNTEAFFGQGTRLTVV.

J is TRBJ1-1 and V is TRBV7-9; D is unresolved. V lost 6 bases to trimming and J lost 7 bases, with 15 bases between them. Germline V gene sequence: CDR1 SEHNR, CDR2 FQNEAQ (reference sequence). This CDR3 is built from 13 residues. The CDR3 sequence is CASSPERVGEAFF. The CDR3 nucleotides read TGTGCCAGCAGTCCTGAGAGGGTGGGTGAAGCTTTCTTT.

This clone was found a few times. The gene calls are TRBV30 and TRBJ1-6; 7 nucleotides match TRBD1. J was trimmed by 5 bases and V by 5 bases; bases with no gene match: 3. This CDR3 comprises 13 residues. Germline values: CDR1 GTSNPN, CDR2 SVGIG (reference sequence). The CDR3 loop is CAWGDSDNSPLHF. The CDR3 DNA reads as TGTGCCTGGGGGGACAGCGATAATTCACCCCTCCACTTT.

This clone was picked up one time. V and J are TRBV30 and TRBJ1-2; a weak D match, TRBD1 (5 bases). The CDR3 runs to 19 residues. V was clipped by 0 bases and J by 4 bases, with 27 bases between them. Germline CDR1 GTSNPN, CDR2 SVGIG (reference sequence). The chain's CDR3 is CAWSVGLRSVQGTSYGYTF. DNA of the CDR3: TGTGCCTGGAGTGTAGGTCTAAGATCGGTGCAGGGAACGAGCTATGGCTACACCTTC.

This clone was seen only once. The genes are TRBV6-5 and TRBJ1-4; maybe TRBD1 (6 bases). Germline V gene sequence: CDR1 MNHEY, CDR2 SVGAGI. Trimming pared 7 bases from V and 4 bases from J, leaving 16 bases between. This CDR3 region has 15 residues. CDR3 DNA: TGTGCCAGCACCTCCGGGGGGCAAGGTAATGAAAAACTGTTTTTT. It codes for CASTSGGQGNEKLFF.

The chain's CDR3 is CASSVDEGLGTSPLHF. The CDR3 nucleotides read TGTGCCAGCAGCGTAGACGAGGGCTTGGGAACTTCACCCCTCCACTTT. The rearrangement joins TRBV9 to TRBJ1-6, with unresolved D. Germline CDR1 SGDLS, CDR2 YYNGEE. The CDR3 has 16 residues. V was trimmed by 0 bases and J by 9 bases, leaving 16 bases between them.

V is TRBV5-6 and J is TRBJ2-7; D might be TRBD1 (5 bases). This CDR3 has 14 residues. V dropped 0 bases and J dropped 0 bases, with 7 bases sitting between them. Germline loops: CDR1 SGHDT, CDR2 YYEEEE. CDR3 sequence: CASSLDRNSYEQYF. The CDR3 region has the DNA TGTGCCAGCAGCTTGGACAGGAACTCCTACGAGCAGTACTTC.

This sequence joins TRBV20-1 and TRBJ2-7; the D is unclear. The CDR3 is 11 amino acids. Germline V gives CDR1 DFQATT, CDR2 SNEGSKA (reference sequence). V lost 5 bases, J lost 3 bases, and 8 bases lay in between. The CDR3 DNA is TGCAGTGCTCTGAGGCTCTACGAGCAGTACTTC. This gives the protein CSALRLYEQYF.

This rearrangement joins TRBV2 to TRBJ2-1, with D unresolved. CDR1 SNHLY and CDR2 FYNNEI come from the germline V gene. This CDR3 region has 15 residues. Trimming shortened V by 6 bases and J by 0 bases, and 12 bases separated the two germline ends. The CDR3 region has the DNA TGTGCCAGCAGCCCGCAAGCCATCTCCTACAATGAGCAGTTCTTC. It codes for CASSPQAISYNEQFF.

This clone was counted between two and nine times. The V and J genes are TRBV4-3 and TRBJ1-2, with D maybe TRBD1 (5 bases). Trimming pared 2 bases from V and 7 bases from J, leaving 11 bases between. CDR1 LGHNA and CDR2 YSLEER come from the germline V gene. The CDR3 is 13 residues long. The CDR3 sequence: CASSQNSGAGYTF. CDR3 nucleotides: TGCGCCAGCAGCCAAAACAGCGGGGCTGGCTACACCTTC.

The chain carries TRBV19 and TRBJ1-1; D uncertain. Between the trimmed V and J ends, which lost 6 bases and 0 bases, there was a span of 11 bases. The CDR3 extends over 14 amino acids. Per the germline V gene, CDR1 is LNHDA and CDR2 is SQIVND (reference sequence). The CDR3 nucleotides are TGTGCCAGTAGACCGGGTACCATGAACACTGAAGCTTTCTTT. Encoded protein: CASRPGTMNTEAFF.

The genes are TRBV12-3 or TRBV12-4 and TRBJ1-6; 8 bases line up with TRBD1. The CDR3 is made up of 13 amino acids. The V and J ends lost 5 bases and 7 bases, in that order; junction bases with no gene match: 1. The DNA of the CDR3 is TGTGCCAGCAGTCGACAGGGGAATTCACCCCTCCACTTT. As protein: CASSRQGNSPLHF.

V usage is TRBV19 and J usage is TRBJ1-5; 7 bases fit TRBD1. Germline loops: CDR1 LNHDA, CDR2 SQIVND (reference sequence). CDR3 length: 15 amino acids. Trimming at V came to 4 bases and at J to 4 bases, leaving 7 bases not matched to a gene. Written as DNA, the CDR3 is TGTGCCAGTAGTAACTGGGGACAGAAGAATCAGCCCCAGCATTTT. The encoded protein is CASSNWGQKNQPQHF.

V and J are TRBV18 and TRBJ2-2; a weak D match, TRBD2 (5 bases). CDR3 length: 13 amino acids. V was cut by 3 bases and J by 5 bases, with 7 bases left in between. Germline V CDR1 and CDR2: KGHSH, LQKENI. CDR3 nucleotides: TGTGCCAGCTCACCCCGGGGAACCGGGGAGCTGTTTTTT. Translating gives CASSPRGTGELFF.

This chain links TRBV5-4 with TRBJ2-7, with TRBD2 identical over 8 bases. Trimming cost V 4 bases and J 6 bases; bases outside gene matches: 12. The CDR3 has 15 residues. The germline gives CDR1 SGHNT, CDR2 YYREEE (reference sequence). Written as DNA, the CDR3 is TGTGCCAGCAGCCCGGGGGGGACACCGTTGGCCGAGCAGTACTTC. Translation: CASSPGGTPLAEQYF. The entire variable domain, with the rest obtained from reference TRBV5-4 and TRBJ2-7, is as follows: ETGVTQSPTHLIKTRGQQVTLRCSSQSGHNTVSWYQQALGQGPQFIFQYYREEENGRGNFPPRFSGLQFPNYSSELNVNALELDDSALYLCASSPGGTPLAEQYFGPGTRLTVT.